One sample yielded the 29 T cell receptor beta chains listed below, sequenced in a study of cytomegalovirus exposure and HLA in healthy donors. It was with 60 Vbeta and 13 Jbeta primers that the PCR ran. Data came from immunoSEQ multiplex PCR; TCRdb stores just in-frame clones and leaves some out. This sample has about 59,000 clones; about four fifths occur once, and the top ten carry roughly 1.8%. Sequencing input: PBMCs. These receptors came from a man in his forties in good health and CMV-seronegative.

The rearrangement uses TRBV9 and TRBJ1-2, with 8 bases that match TRBD1. The CDR3 length is 15 residues. CDR1 is SGDLS and CDR2 is YYNGEE in the germline V gene. V trimming: 0 bases; J trimming: 6 bases; junction bases outside the gene matches: 7. The CDR3 coding sequence is TGTGCCAGCAGCGTAGTGCCAGGGGGCAATAATGGCTACACCTTC. It is translated as CASSVVPGGNNGYTF.

J is TRBJ2-7 and V is TRBV7-2, with D maybe TRBD1 (5 bases). The CDR3 runs 12 residues. Germline V gene lookup returns CDR1 SGHTA and CDR2 FQGNSA. Trimming cost V 4 bases and J 3 bases, with 7 bases left between them. The CDR3 sequence: CASSSQGYEQYF. The CDR3 DNA reads TGTGCCAGCAGCTCCCAGGGCTACGAGCAGTACTTC.

The chain combines TRBV19 with TRBJ1-5, with a weak D call TRBD1 (5 bases). Germline V CDR1 and CDR2: LNHDA, SQIVND (reference sequence). This CDR3 is 17 amino acids long. Trimming removed 2 bases at V and 7 bases at J, with 21 bases between. The CDR3 nucleotides are TGTGCCAGTAGTATATTTTTGGGGTCAGGGTCGTTGCAGCCCCAGCATTTT. Translation gives CASSIFLGSGSLQPQHF.

This chain uses TRBV11-2 with TRBJ1-1, with a weak D call TRBD1 (5 bases). With 1 base removed from V and 6 bases from J, the gap between germline ends came to 12 bases. This CDR3 has 14 amino acids. Looked up from germline, CDR1 is SGHAT and CDR2 is FQNNGV. CDR3 nucleotide sequence: TGTGCCAGCAGCTTAGCCCAAACAGGTGCTGAAGCTTTCTTT. Protein sequence: CASSLAQTGAEAFF.

The chain recombines TRBV6-5 with TRBJ2-7; the D gene is possibly TRBD2 (6 bases). Trimming shortened V by 6 bases and J by 3 bases, and 18 bases separated the two germline ends. The CDR3 is 15 residues long. The germline V gene has CDR1 MNHEY and CDR2 SVGAGI. The CDR3 bases are TGTGCCAGCAGCCCTTCGGTCGGGGGTGTCTACGAGCAGTACGTC. Its protein product is CASSPSVGGVYEQYV.

The chain couples TRBV4-1 to TRBJ2-4; 12 positions match TRBD2. After removal of 1 base from V and 3 bases from J, the junction contained 1 base not matched to a gene. The CDR3 extends over 16 amino acids. Germline-derived CDR1 and CDR2 are MGHRA and YSYEKL. CDR3: CASSQGLAGVKNIQYF. The DNA of the CDR3 is TGCGCCAGCAGCCAAGGACTAGCGGGGGTCAAAAACATTCAGTACTTC.

V usage is TRBV23-1 and J usage is TRBJ2-1, with D possibly TRBD1 on 5 matching bases. TRBV23-1 is filed as an ORF, its function uncertain. Deletions cut 5 bases from V and 5 bases from J, with 13 bases between. The CDR3 totals 14 residues. The CDR3 coding sequence is TGCGCCAGCAGTGAAAGGCTCAGGGACAATGAGCAGTTCTTC. The encoded protein is CASSERLRDNEQFF.

The chain is built from TRBV5-8 and TRBJ1-1; a weak D match, TRBD1 (6 bases). The CDR3 has 17 residues. The V end lost 2 bases, the J end lost 3 bases, and 20 bases lay between the germline ends. The germline V gene encodes CDR1 SGHTS and CDR2 YDEGEE. CDR3 sequence (DNA): TGTGCCAGCAGCTTCATGACAGGAGCCCTCTTGGACACTGAAGCTTTCTTT. This gives the protein CASSFMTGALLDTEAFF. The full variable domain, completed using reference TRBV5-8 and TRBJ1-1, is EAGVTQSPTHLIKTRGQQATLRCSPISGHTSVYWYQQALGLGLQFLLWYDEGEERNRGNFPPRFSGRQFPNYSSELNVNALELEDSALYLCASSFMTGALLDTEAFFGQGTRLTVV.

In the case of this clone: A read error may account for a junction end that differs from germline. Other DNA sequences within the sample encode an identical CDR3. This chain joins TRBV6-1 and TRBJ1-3; unclear D gene. The CDR3 length is 12 residues. Germline V gene data show CDR1 as MNHNS and CDR2 as SASEGT. CDR3 protein: CASSEGRNTIYF. The CDR3 DNA reads as TGTGCCAGCAGCGAAGGTAGAAACACCATATATTTT.

This sequence joins TRBV4-1 and TRBJ2-5; D unresolved. The germline gives CDR1 MGHRA, CDR2 YSYEKL. Trimming cost V 1 base and J 2 bases, with 5 bases left between them. The CDR3 spans 13 residues. CDR3 sequence (DNA): TGCGCCAGCAGCCAAGTCTATCAAGAGACCCAGTACTTC. Translating it yields CASSQVYQETQYF.

This clone occurred a few times. The V and J genes are TRBV21-1 and TRBJ1-6. TRBV21-1 is marked as a pseudogene. This CDR3 is built from 17 residues. The CDR3 bases are TGTGCCAGCAGCAAACTAGAGAGGAGCTCCTATAATTCACCCCTCCACTTT. Protein sequence: CASSKLERSSYNSPLHF.

The genes are TRBV30 and TRBJ1-4, with TRBD1 as a possible D gene (5 bases). The germline V and J ends were trimmed by 0 bases and 4 bases, with 9 bases remaining between them. Germline V gene sequence: CDR1 GTSNPN, CDR2 SVGIG (reference sequence). The CDR3 is 14 amino acids. CDR3 sequence (DNA): TGTGCCTGGAGTGTTGGGGGGATTAATGAAAAACTGTTTTTT. Amino acids: CAWSVGGINEKLFF.

This rearrangement joins TRBV5-6 to TRBJ1-4; TRBD1 matches 7 bases. The CDR3 length is 15 residues. J gave up 8 bases and V 1 base, and 8 bases lay outside the gene matches. In germline, CDR1 is SGHDT, CDR2 YYEEEE. The CDR3 DNA reads TGTGCCAGCAGCTTGTATTGGACAGGCGGAGAAAAACTGTTTTTT. Translated: CASSLYWTGGEKLFF.

This chain uses TRBV27 with TRBJ2-1; 14 bases line up with TRBD2. CDR3 size: 16 residues. Unmatched junction bases numbered 3, after V lost 2 bases and J lost 6 bases. Germline CDR1 and CDR2: MNHEY and SMNVEV (reference sequence). CDR3 amino acids: CASSLGTSGGRNEQFF. As DNA, the CDR3 is TGTGCCAGCAGTTTAGGGACTAGCGGGGGCCGCAATGAGCAGTTCTTC.

V gene TRBV2 combines with J gene TRBJ1-2; possible D gene TRBD1, 5 bases. Trimming shortened V by 1 base and J by 8 bases, and 11 bases separated the two germline ends. The CDR3 loop spans 13 amino acids. CDR1 and CDR2 from the germline V gene are SNHLY and FYNNEI. CDR3 sequence reads: CASSEVRVAGYTF. CDR3 nucleotide sequence: TGTGCCAGCAGTGAAGTCAGGGTGGCGGGCTACACCTTC. Supplemented by reference TRBV2 and TRBJ1-2, the full variable domain reads EPEVTQTPSHQVTQMGQEVILRCVPISNHLYFYWYRQILGQKVEFLVSFYNNEISEKSEIFDDQFSVERPDGSNFTLKIRSTKLEDSAMYFCASSEVRVAGYTFGSGTRLTVV.

J is TRBJ2-2 and V is TRBV13, with D maybe TRBD1 (8 bases). Germline V gene data show CDR1 as PRHDT and CDR2 as FYEKMQ (reference sequence). Trimming took off 5 bases at V and 7 bases at J, with 20 bases between the two ends. The CDR3 spans 16 residues. The CDR3 DNA is TGTGCCAGCAGCATAGAGCGGGGACAGGATGGCGGGGAGCTGTTTTTT. Translation gives CASSIERGQDGGELFF.

The V and J genes are TRBV4-3 and TRBJ1-2; the match to TRBD1 covers 7 bases. The V and J ends lost 4 bases and 3 bases, in that order; junction bases with no gene match: 11. CDR3 size: 16 residues. The germline V gene encodes CDR1 LGHNA and CDR2 YSLEER. The DNA of the CDR3 is TGCGCCAGCAGCCGATCCTATCCGGGACAGTACTATGGCTACACCTTC. Amino acids: CASSRSYPGQYYGYTF.

This sequence joins TRBV28 and TRBJ2-7; possible D gene TRBD1, 5 bases. The CDR3 is 13 amino acids. The V end lost 7 bases, the J end lost 3 bases, and 13 bases lay between the germline ends. Germline lookup yields CDR1 MDHEN and CDR2 SYDVKM. CDR3 coding DNA: TGTGCCAGCATGCAAAGGGGCATCTACGAGCAGTACGTC. It is translated as CASMQRGIYEQYV.

The count of this clone is one. CDR3 in amino acids: CASSLGARPYEQYF. Here the CDR3 DNA reads TGTGCCAGCAGCTTAGGGGCGAGACCCTACGAGCAGTACTTC. The V and J genes are TRBV7-2 and TRBJ2-7; D not resolved. Trimming pared 1 base from V and 2 bases from J, leaving 9 bases between. Germline V gene data show CDR1 as SGHTA and CDR2 as FQGNSA. The CDR3 contains 14 residues.

The chain is built from TRBV6-5 and TRBJ1-3; D remains ambiguous. The CDR3 runs to 15 residues. Trimming shortened V by 2 bases and J by 0 bases, and 8 bases separated the two germline ends. CDR1 and CDR2 (germline): MNHEY, SVGAGI. Here the CDR3 reads CASSYGPPSGNTIYF. CDR3 coding DNA: TGTGCCAGCAGTTACGGGCCTCCCTCTGGAAACACCATATATTTT.

Details on this clone: The CDR3 does not close with the conserved phenylalanine or tryptophan, likely indicating a read error. V usage is TRBV12-5 and J usage is TRBJ1-6; D may be TRBD1 (5 bases). There are 14 residues in the CDR3. Looked up from germline, CDR1 is LGHNT and CDR2 is FRNRAP. Deletions cut 4 bases from V and 7 bases from J, with 11 bases between. The DNA of the CDR3 is TGTGCTAGTGGTTACGGGGGGGGAAATTCACCCCTCCACCTT. Translation gives CASGYGGGNSPLHL.

This clone was found a few times. The chain couples TRBV6-1 to TRBJ1-5; 12 bases agree with TRBD1. Germline lookup yields CDR1 MNHNS and CDR2 SASEGT. The CDR3 spans 19 residues. Trimming removed 3 bases from V and 0 bases from J; junction bases left unmatched: 9. The CDR3 spells CASSEGDRGLTYSNQPQHF. For the CDR3, the DNA is TGTGCCAGCAGTGAGGGGGACAGGGGGCTGACATATAGCAATCAGCCCCAGCATTTT.

The chain employs TRBV6-6 and TRBJ1-1; maybe TRBD1 (6 bases). Germline V gives CDR1 MNHNY, CDR2 SVGAGI (reference sequence). This CDR3 is built from 16 residues. V shed 2 bases and J shed 5 bases, with 18 bases lying between them. The CDR3 bases are TGTGCCAGCAGTTACGGGGGGGGCATAAGAGGGACTGAAGCTTTCTTT. This translates into CASSYGGGIRGTEAFF.

The genes are TRBV7-8 and TRBJ1-5; D might be TRBD1 (6 bases). This CDR3 comprises 13 residues. Germline loops: CDR1 SGHVS, CDR2 FQNEAQ. V was clipped by 6 bases and J by 4 bases, with 10 bases between them. The CDR3 DNA is TGTGCCAGCAGTAAGGACAGAAATCAGCCCCAGCATTTT. This gives the protein CASSKDRNQPQHF.

The rearrangement joins TRBV4-2 to TRBJ2-3; possible D gene TRBD2, 5 bases. Trimming removed 0 bases at V and 0 bases at J, with 13 bases between. Per germline, CDR1 LGHNA and CDR2 YNFKEQ. This CDR3 region has 17 residues. CDR3 amino acids: CASSQDRLTSSTDTQYF. CDR3 coding DNA: TGTGCCAGCAGCCAAGATCGACTAACTTCTAGCACAGATACGCAGTATTTT.

The rearrangement links TRBV13 to TRBJ1-5; 9 positions match TRBD1. Germline CDR1 reads PRHDT; CDR2 reads FYEKMQ (reference sequence). This CDR3 comprises 20 residues. V lost 0 bases to trimming and J lost 0 bases; unmatched junction nucleotides: 12. The CDR3 sequence: CASSLGLGQGGGYSNQPQHF. CDR3 coding DNA: TGTGCCAGCAGCTTAGGCCTGGGACAGGGAGGGGGTTATAGCAATCAGCCCCAGCATTTT.

The V call is TRBV25-1, the J call TRBJ2-1, with D possibly TRBD2 on 6 matching bases. The CDR3 totals 15 residues. Germline CDR1 and CDR2: MGHDK and SYGVNS. Trimming cost V 1 base and J 5 bases, with 12 bases left between them. The CDR3 loop reads CASSEFREPNNEQFF. The CDR3 nucleotides read TGTGCCAGCAGTGAATTTCGGGAGCCCAACAATGAGCAGTTCTTC. Full variable domain (rest looked up from reference TRBV25-1 and TRBJ2-1): EADIYQTPRYLVIGTGKKITLECSQTMGHDKMYWYQQDPGMELHLIHYSYGVNSTEKGDLSSESTVSRIRTEHFPLTLESARPSHTSQYLCASSEFREPNNEQFFGPGTRLTVL.

V gene TRBV4-3 combines with J gene TRBJ2-6; no definite D call. Germline CDR1 is LGHNA and CDR2 is YSLEER. The length of the CDR3 is 15 residues. Trimming cost V 0 bases and J 4 bases, with 7 bases left between them. The CDR3 DNA follows: TGCGCCAGCAGCCAAGATACTGCGGGGGCCAACGTCCTGACTTTC. Its protein product is CASSQDTAGANVLTF.

The V gene is TRBV28, the J gene TRBJ1-2, with 8 bases lining up with TRBD1. Per germline, CDR1 MDHEN and CDR2 SYDVKM. The CDR3 is made up of 15 amino acids. V gave up 4 bases and J gave up 2 bases; unmatched junction bases: 6. The CDR3 spells CASSSQGASNYGYTF. In nucleotides, the CDR3 is TGTGCCAGCAGTTCCCAGGGGGCCTCGAACTATGGCTACACCTTC.